Listed below are T cell receptor beta chains from one sample, sequenced in a study of cytomegalovirus exposure and HLA in healthy donors. Some clones are missing from TCRdb's copy, which holds only in-frame ones; the method was immunoSEQ multiplex PCR. This table has 100,000 or so clones, around 82% appearing once. Material: PBMCs. The receptors shown here come from a woman between 45 and 60 years old in good health and CMV-seropositive. The CDR3 runs from the conserved cysteine through the conserved F or W. D genes are given only for firm matches. The size entry is marked missing in some rows and otherwise reads once, few, many or a size class.

v_gene,abundance,d_gene,j_gene,CDR3nt,CDR3aa
TRBV30,NA,TRBD2,TRBJ2-5,TGTGCCTGGAGTGTGTCTAGCGGGGGGTGGCGAGAGACCCAGTACTTC,CAWSVSSGGWRETQYF
TRBV14,once,TRBD2,TRBJ2-1,TGTGCCAGCAGCCTAGGACTAGCAGCTATCTACAATGAGCAGTTCTTC,CASSLGLAAIYNEQFF
TRBV27,NA,NA,TRBJ2-3,TGTGCCAGCAGTTTCGATTTTCCAGGGGATACGCAGTATTTT,CASSFDFPGDTQYF
TRBV11-2,NA,NA,TRBJ1-3,TGTGCCAGCAGCTTAAATGCGGGGGCTGTGAGTGGAAACACCATATATTTT,CASSLNAGAVSGNTIYF
TRBV12-5,NA,TRBD2,TRBJ2-1,TGTGCTAGCGACTCTAGCGGGAGCAATGAGCAGTTCTTC,CASDSSGSNEQFF
TRBV30,NA,TRBD1,TRBJ2-2,TGTGCCTGGAGTGTAGACAGGGACAACACCGGGGAGCTGTTTTTT,CAWSVDRDNTGELFF
TRBV6-6,NA,NA,TRBJ2-7,TGTGCCAGCAACCGGGGGGCGTCGGAGGAGCAGTACTTC,CASNRGASEEQYF
TRBV19,few,NA,TRBJ2-4,TGTGCCAGTAGTATAGGGGAGGTCCGGAGCAAAAACATTCAGTACTTC,CASSIGEVRSKNIQYF
TRBV6-5,NA,TRBD2,TRBJ2-2,TGTGCCAGCAGTTCCGGGAGGGGCACCGGGGAGCTGTTTTTT,CASSSGRGTGELFF
TRBV5-1,NA,NA,TRBJ2-1,TGCGCCAGCAGCTTGACAGGGCACTACAATGAGCAGTTCTTC,CASSLTGHYNEQFF
TRBV16,NA,NA,TRBJ2-4,TGTGCCAGCAGCCAAGGCGCGGAGACGAACATTCAGTACTTC,CASSQGAETNIQYF
TRBV11-2,few,TRBD2,TRBJ2-2,TGTGCCAGCAGCTTAACGAGCGGGGGGAGGGCCGGGGAGCTGTTTTTT,CASSLTSGGRAGELFF
TRBV25-1,NA,NA,TRBJ2-7,TGTGCCAGTCGGGGGTGGGGCGGGGAGACCTACGAGCAGTACTTC,CASRGWGGETYEQYF
TRBV27,few,NA,TRBJ1-3,TGTGCCAGCAGTTTATTATCCAGTAAGGACTCTTTT,CASSLLSSKDSF
TRBV11-2,few,NA,TRBJ1-1,TGTGCCAGCAGCTCTACCTTAGGGGGGGTCGACACTGAAGCTTTCTTT,CASSSTLGGVDTEAFF